This T cell receptor (beta chain) appears in the sequencing data of a study of cytomegalovirus exposure and HLA in healthy donors. As for the study in general: Earlier results showed 117 million unique TCR beta sequences derived from around 170 million T cells.

As for this clone: Its antigen is still unknown.

Study results and caveats: While the bulk of TCR sequences proved rare, some public TCRs turned up in many donors. As immune exposure information, only CMV serostatus was available. Compared with the roughly 670-donor mean, an Asian-associated ancestry cluster reportedly had fewer N-insertions, according to a later analysis.

The PCR contained 60 Vbeta and 13 Jbeta primers. Sequencing used immunoSEQ multiplex PCR; TCRdb keeps in-frame clones, though not all of them. The sample contains approximately 210,000 clones, roughly 83% of which appear only once. V dropped 6 bases and J dropped 1; count of bases not matched to a gene: 9. Germline-derived CDR1 and CDR2 are SGHTA and FQGNSA. The CDR3 consists of 16 residues. The sequencing input was PBMCs. This TCR was sampled from a male donor in good health and CMV-seropositive. This sequence joins TRBV7-2 and TRBJ2-4, with 7 bases identical to TRBD2. The CDR3 DNA follows: TGTGCCAGCAGTGAAGCGGGAAACGGGGCCAAAAACATTCAGTACTTC. Translation gives CASSEAGNGAKNIQYF.